What follows are 18 T cell receptor beta chains derived from one specimen sequenced in a study of shared clonotypes between healthy human individuals. Libraries were prepared by immunoSEQ multiplex PCR; TCRdb keeps only in-frame clonotypes and omits some of them. Of nearly 750,000 clones in the sample, roughly 72% were seen once. The source material was memory CD4+ T cells sorted from blood. Subset given: CD45RA-negative fraction. These receptors were obtained from a woman between 25 and 40 years old in good health.

For this clone: Other DNA sequences in this sample translate to the same CDR3. This chain joins TRBV7-3 and TRBJ2-1; 7 positions agree with TRBD1. The CDR3 runs 14 residues. Germline V gene data show CDR1 as SGHTA and CDR2 as FQGTGA. The junction had 3 bases not matched to a gene; V was cut back by 3 bases and J by 4 bases. CDR3 amino acids: CASSLAGGYNEQFF. The CDR3 bases are TGTGCCAGCAGCTTGGCAGGGGGTTACAATGAGCAGTTCTTC.

This chain links TRBV25-1 with TRBJ2-3; tentatively, D is TRBD1 (6 bases). The CDR3 spans 17 residues. Germline loops: CDR1 MGHDK, CDR2 SYGVNS. Trimming removed 7 bases at V and 0 bases at J, with 20 bases between. The CDR3 DNA is TGTGCCAGCACATCGATGGGGGCGGCAGGAAGCACAGATACGCAGTATTTT. It encodes CASTSMGAAGSTDTQYF.

This chain links TRBV6-1 with TRBJ2-1; possible D gene TRBD2, 6 bases. The CDR3 length is 17 residues. The V gene lost 4 bases and the J gene lost 0 bases, with 16 bases spanning the gap. Per the germline V gene, CDR1 is MNHNS and CDR2 is SASEGT. The CDR3 nucleotides are TGTGCCAGCAGTGGGGGGGTAGCTAGCGACTCCTACAATGAGCAGTTCTTC. Translated: CASSGGVASDSYNEQFF.

The chain uses TRBV10-3 and TRBJ2-7, with D unclear. The CDR3 spans 13 residues. Trimming pared 8 bases from V and 0 bases from J, leaving 11 bases between. Looked up from germline, CDR1 is ENHRY and CDR2 is SYGVKD. In DNA form, the CDR3 reads TGTGCCATCTTGGACCGAAGCTCCTACGAGCAGTACTTC. The encoded protein is CAILDRSSYEQYF.

The chain joins TRBV7-9 to TRBJ2-1; weak D call: TRBD2 (7 bases). Trimming pared 10 bases from V and 9 bases from J, leaving 19 bases between. There are 13 residues in the CDR3. Per the germline V gene, CDR1 is SEHNR and CDR2 is FQNEAQ (reference sequence). CDR3 protein: CATQSERDTEQFF. The CDR3 DNA follows: TGTGCCACCCAGTCGGAGCGGGACACTGAGCAGTTCTTC.

The chain joins TRBV7-8 to TRBJ1-3; D gene unclear. Trimming took off 0 bases at V and 2 bases at J, with 5 bases between the two ends. This CDR3 comprises 14 residues. The germline gives CDR1 SGHVS, CDR2 FQNEAQ. The CDR3 DNA sequence: TGTGCCAGCAGCTTAGCGGTCACTGGAAACACCATATATTTT. Its protein product is CASSLAVTGNTIYF. Complete variable domain (other parts from reference TRBV7-8 and TRBJ1-3): GAGVSQSPRYKVAKRGQDVALRCDPISGHVSLFWYQQALGQGPEFLTYFQNEAQLDKSGLPSDRFFAERPEGSVSTLKIQRTQQEDSAVYLCASSLAVTGNTIYFGEGSWLTVV.

This clone was seen only once. CDR3 sequence: CASSLQDRSGTEQFF. As DNA, the CDR3 is TGCGCCAGCAGCTTGCAGGACCGGAGCGGGACCGAGCAGTTCTTC. The genes are TRBV5-1 and TRBJ2-1; the match to TRBD2 covers 7 bases. CDR3 size: 15 residues. The germline V gene encodes CDR1 SGHRS and CDR2 YFSETQ. V lost 1 base, J lost 10 bases, and 11 bases stayed unmatched.

This clone was picked up one time. This rearrangement joins TRBV5-4 to TRBJ1-1; 7 bases map to TRBD1. This CDR3 has 16 amino acids. Germline CDR1 reads SGHNT; CDR2 reads YYREEE (reference sequence). The trim removed 5 bases at V and 4 bases at J, leaving 14 bases unmatched. The CDR3 protein is CASSLGGTGAGTEAFF. DNA of the CDR3: TGTGCCAGCAGTCTAGGGGGTACAGGGGCTGGCACTGAAGCTTTCTTT. The full variable domain, rest sourced from reference TRBV5-4 and TRBJ1-1, is ETGVTQSPTHLIKTRGQQVTLRCSSQSGHNTVSWYQQALGQGPQFIFQYYREEENGRGNFPPRFSGLQFPNYSSELNVNALELDDSALYLCASSLGGTGAGTEAFFGQGTRLTVV.

This clone was counted ten times or more. V gene TRBV5-4 combines with J gene TRBJ2-2; D gene uncertain. From germline, CDR1 is SGHNT and CDR2 YYREEE (reference sequence). There are 15 residues in the CDR3. Trimming pared 0 bases from V and 2 bases from J, leaving 8 bases between. The chain's CDR3 is CASSLGGGNTGELFF. CDR3 coding DNA: TGTGCCAGCAGCTTGGGCGGCGGAAACACCGGGGAGCTGTTTTTT.

The J gene is TRBJ2-3, the V gene TRBV5-4; 13 bases are shared with TRBD2. V lost 4 bases to trimming and J lost 0 bases; unmatched junction nucleotides: 8. This CDR3 comprises 18 residues. Looked up from germline, CDR1 is SGHNT and CDR2 is YYREEE (reference sequence). The DNA of the CDR3 is TGTGCCAGCAGCGCCGGACTAGCGGGAGACGCAAGCACAGATACGCAGTATTTT. The encoded protein is CASSAGLAGDASTDTQYF.

The V and J genes are TRBV7-8 and TRBJ2-5; 8 nucleotides match TRBD2. V lost 3 bases to trimming and J lost 4 bases; unmatched junction nucleotides: 10. Germline-derived CDR1 and CDR2 are SGHVS and FQNEAQ. The CDR3 loop spans 16 amino acids. The CDR3 is CASSLRAGVGIETQYF. CDR3 nucleotide sequence: TGTGCCAGCAGCTTGAGAGCGGGAGTAGGTATAGAGACCCAGTACTTC.

The chain recombines TRBV5-1 with TRBJ2-1, with D perhaps matching TRBD2 (7 bases). Germline values: CDR1 SGHRS, CDR2 YFSETQ. The V end lost 5 bases, the J end lost 8 bases, and 20 bases lay between the germline ends. The CDR3 is 15 residues long. DNA for the CDR3: TGCGCCAGCAGTTGGGGGAGGGGGAGTCCCGATGAGCAGTTCTTC. Translation: CASSWGRGSPDEQFF.

V gene TRBV2 combines with J gene TRBJ2-2, with 8 bases identical to TRBD1. This CDR3 spans 15 amino acids. V dropped 4 bases and J dropped 5; count of bases not matched to a gene: 6. Germline V gene lookup returns CDR1 SNHLY and CDR2 FYNNEI. This chain's CDR3 is CASSASRGLTGELFF. The DNA of the CDR3 is TGTGCCAGCAGTGCCTCCAGGGGGCTAACCGGGGAGCTGTTTTTT. Combining the CDR3 with reference TRBV2 and TRBJ2-2 gives the whole variable domain EPEVTQTPSHQVTQMGQEVILRCVPISNHLYFYWYRQILGQKVEFLVSFYNNEISEKSEIFDDQFSVERPDGSNFTLKIRSTKLEDSAMYFCASSASRGLTGELFFGEGSRLTVL.

This clone was counted between two and nine times. The chain employs TRBV19 and TRBJ2-2; TRBD1 matches at 8 bases. The junction had 8 bases not matched to a gene; V was cut back by 6 bases and J by 5 bases. Germline CDR1 is LNHDA and CDR2 is SQIVND (reference sequence). The CDR3 is 15 residues long. Written as DNA, the CDR3 is TGTGCCAGTAGGATAACCTGGACAGGGACCGGGGAGCTGTTTTTT. Amino acids: CASRITWTGTGELFF.

The chain carries TRBV28 and TRBJ2-1; a possible D gene is TRBD2 (6 bases). This CDR3 spans 15 amino acids. CDR1 MDHEN and CDR2 SYDVKM come from the germline V gene. V was trimmed by 8 bases and J by 9 bases, leaving 23 bases between them. For the CDR3, the DNA is TGTGCCAGCCTGAAACCCGGGACTCAGGTCGGTGAGCAGTTCTTC. Translation: CASLKPGTQVGEQFF.

The chain's CDR3 is CASSQDGSSYEQYF. Here the CDR3 DNA reads TGTGCCAGCTCGCAAGACGGAAGCTCCTACGAGCAGTACTTC. The rearrangement joins TRBV18 to TRBJ2-5; D not certain. The DNA end favors TRBJ2-7, so the J call may be wrong. The CDR3 sequence is 14 residues long. Germline V lookup: CDR1 KGHSH, CDR2 LQKENI.

V gene TRBV4-1 combines with J gene TRBJ1-5; D ambiguous. Trimming pared 1 base from V and 0 bases from J, leaving 10 bases between. The V gene's germline CDR1 is MGHRA and CDR2 YSYEKL. The CDR3 consists of 16 residues. CDR3 nucleotide sequence: TGCGCCAGCAGCCAAGTTGGTAGGGCTAGCAATCAGCCCCAGCATTTT. Its translation: CASSQVGRASNQPQHF.

This clone has ten or more counts. This sequence joins TRBV19 and TRBJ1-5; 7 bases line up with TRBD1. CDR1 and CDR2 (germline): LNHDA, SQIVND (reference sequence). The CDR3 covers 15 residues. The junction had 4 bases not matched to a gene; V was cut back by 5 bases and J by 0 bases. The CDR3 DNA follows: TGTGCCAGTAGTGTCTGGGACAGTAGCAATCAGCCCCAGCATTTT. As protein: CASSVWDSSNQPQHF.